The next 32 T cell receptor beta chains were all read from a single sample in a study of metastatic and nonmetastatic thyroid tumors. Via MiXCR, TCRdb re-called the PCR reads. Of tens of thousands of clones in the sample, just over 35% are singletons; the top ten hold approximately 30%. Every patient underwent thyroid surgery untreated. Input material: tumor tissue. The receptors shown here come from a female donor with papillary thyroid cancer or a benign thyroid nodule (not recorded which). Some clones in this sample may be carry-over from other donors' samples.

This clone showed up just a few times. The chain recombines TRBV10-1 with TRBJ2-7; TRBD1 matches at 8 bases. Unmatched junction bases numbered 4, after V lost 0 bases and J lost 3 bases. The CDR3 covers 15 residues. The germline gives CDR1 WNHNN, CDR2 SYGVQD (reference sequence). DNA for the CDR3: TGCGCCAGCAGTGAGTCACGGGACAGGCACTACGAGCAGTACTTC. Protein product: CASSESRDRHYEQYF.

This clone was recorded a few times. V and J are TRBV13 and TRBJ1-1; D is uncertain. The V end lost 5 bases, the J end lost 3 bases, and 16 bases lay between the germline ends. This CDR3 region has 15 residues. CDR1 is PRHDT and CDR2 is FYEKMQ in the germline V gene (reference sequence). The CDR3 spells CASSPRTDRDTEAFF. The CDR3 DNA is TGTGCCAGCAGCCCACGGACGGATCGGGACACTGAAGCTTTCTTT.

V and J are TRBV6-5 and TRBJ2-1, with 13 bases identical to TRBD2. Germline V lookup: CDR1 MNHEY, CDR2 SVGAGI. The CDR3 sequence is 16 residues long. Unmatched junction bases numbered 8, after V lost 4 bases and J lost 8 bases. CDR3 amino acids: CASSSWTSGRRYEQFF. The CDR3 DNA reads as TGTGCCAGCAGTTCCTGGACTAGCGGGAGAAGGTATGAGCAGTTCTTC.

The CDR3 bases are TGTGCCAGCAGTATTTCGATAGGGACAGGGGGCACCGGGGAGCTGTTTTTT. The encoded protein is CASSISIGTGGTGELFF. The gene calls are TRBV28 and TRBJ2-2, with TRBD1 identical over 11 bases. The CDR3 totals 17 residues. The V gene's germline CDR1 is MDHEN and CDR2 SYDVKM. Trimming cost V 5 bases and J 4 bases; bases outside gene matches: 9.

This chain connects TRBV6-1 to TRBJ1-5, with 8 bases matching TRBD1. The CDR3 consists of 16 residues. Trimming removed 5 bases from V and 7 bases from J; junction bases left unmatched: 13. In germline, CDR1 is MNHNS, CDR2 SASEGT. In DNA form, the CDR3 reads TGTGCCAGCAGTCGGCTCGGGACAGGAAATAACCAGCCCCAGCATTTT. Encoded protein: CASSRLGTGNNQPQHF.

The gene calls are TRBV7-9 and TRBJ2-7, with D uncertain. Germline-derived CDR1 and CDR2 are SEHNR and FQNEAQ (reference sequence). CDR3 length: 15 residues. V was pared by 3 bases and J by 5 bases, with 17 bases between. In DNA form, the CDR3 reads TGTGCCAGCAGCTTGAGGACGGCAGGAAGTCACGAGCAGTACTTC. Translating gives CASSLRTAGSHEQYF.

The gene calls are TRBV6-1 and TRBJ1-3; D is undetermined. The V gene's germline CDR1 is MNHNS and CDR2 SASEGT. This CDR3 comprises 13 residues. Trimming pared 10 bases from V and 3 bases from J, leaving 13 bases between. CDR3 DNA sequence: TGTGCCACCCTCGTGCAAGGTGGAAACACCATATATTTT. It yields the protein CATLVQGGNTIYF.

This clone has only a few counts. The chain carries TRBV27 and TRBJ2-7; a weak D match, TRBD2 (6 bases). In germline, CDR1 is MNHEY, CDR2 SMNVEV (reference sequence). The CDR3 consists of 14 residues. V was cut by 5 bases and J by 7 bases, with 18 bases left in between. The CDR3 sequence: CASSRRGGTEEQYF. In nucleotides, the CDR3 is TGTGCCAGCAGTCGAAGGGGCGGGACGGAGGAGCAGTACTTC.

This clone was picked up a small number of times. This chain joins TRBV28 and TRBJ1-5; 7 bases map to TRBD1. The trim removed 3 bases at V and 3 bases at J, leaving 5 bases unmatched. Germline V gene lookup returns CDR1 MDHEN and CDR2 SYDVKM. The CDR3 spans 15 residues. The CDR3 DNA reads TGTGCCAGCAGTTTTCAGGACAGGTTCAATCAGCCCCAGCATTTT. It encodes CASSFQDRFNQPQHF.

This clone has a handful of counts. V is TRBV2 and J is TRBJ2-7; D ambiguous. Germline assignment: CDR1 SNHLY and CDR2 FYNNEI. The CDR3 runs 15 residues. Trimming removed 2 bases from V and 0 bases from J, with 11 bases in between. The DNA of the CDR3 is TGTGCCAGCAGTGAATCCGCAGGTCCCTCCTACGAGCAGTACTTC. It yields the protein CASSESAGPSYEQYF.

This clone appeared a few times. The chain links TRBV12-3 or TRBV12-4 to TRBJ1-1; D ambiguous. The CDR3 runs to 15 residues. Trimming removed 1 base at V and 4 bases at J, with 13 bases between. CDR3 loop: CASSLESGSATEAFF. Here the CDR3 DNA reads TGTGCCAGCAGTTTAGAGTCGGGGTCCGCCACTGAAGCTTTCTTT.

This clone was seen a few times. This chain connects TRBV6-1 to TRBJ2-2; 10 bases align to TRBD2. Germline V gene lookup returns CDR1 MNHNS and CDR2 SASEGT. This CDR3 is built from 15 residues. Unmatched junction bases numbered 4, after V lost 5 bases and J lost 4 bases. CDR3 region: CASSLAGDFTGELFF. Written as DNA, the CDR3 is TGTGCCAGCAGTCTAGCGGGGGACTTCACCGGGGAGCTGTTTTTT.

This chain joins TRBV27 and TRBJ2-7; D gene unclear. This CDR3 comprises 15 residues. Trimming removed 4 bases from V and 0 bases from J, with 13 bases in between. The germline CDR1 and CDR2 sequences are MNHEY and SMNVEV (reference sequence). CDR3 sequence (DNA): TGTGCCAGCAGTTCCGCCACTGAGGTCTCCTACGAGCAGTACTTC. As protein: CASSSATEVSYEQYF.

The chain uses TRBV24-1 and TRBJ2-1; TRBD2 aligns across 13 bases. This CDR3 has 16 amino acids. V was pared by 3 bases and J by 9 bases, with 7 bases of the junction left unmatched. The germline CDR1 and CDR2 sequences are KGHDR and SFDVKD. This CDR3 is CATSDQLAGGRVEQFF. In DNA, the CDR3 is TGTGCCACCAGTGATCAACTAGCGGGAGGGCGGGTTGAGCAGTTCTTC.

The chain couples TRBV6-6 to TRBJ1-3, with D unclear. The CDR3 has 18 amino acids. The V and J ends lost 4 bases and 1 base respectively, with 20 bases between them. CDR1 is MNHNY and CDR2 is SVGAGI in the germline V gene (reference sequence). CDR3 nucleotides: TGTGCCAGCAGTTCCACTCGAGTGGGTCTAGGGTCTGGAAACACCATATATTTT. It specifies CASSSTRVGLGSGNTIYF.

This chain uses TRBV6-1 with TRBJ2-3; TRBD1 agrees at 8 bases. This CDR3 region has 15 residues. With V trimmed by 6 bases and J by 4 bases, 9 bases remained unmatched. Germline CDR1 is MNHNS and CDR2 is SASEGT. As DNA, the CDR3 is TGTGCCAGCAGGGTCTCAGGGGGCGTGGCAGATACGCAGTATTTT. Translated, it gives CASRVSGGVADTQYF.

The V and J genes are TRBV2 and TRBJ2-5; tentatively, D is TRBD2 (5 bases). Germline CDR1 SNHLY, CDR2 FYNNEI. Trimming stripped 4 bases from V and 4 bases from J, with 10 bases between. This CDR3 has 13 amino acids. Written as DNA, the CDR3 is TGTGCCAGCAGTGGGCTAGAGGGAGAGACCCAGTACTTC. This gives the protein CASSGLEGETQYF. The whole variable domain, filled in from reference TRBV2 and TRBJ2-5, reads EPEVTQTPSHQVTQMGQEVILRCVPISNHLYFYWYRQILGQKVEFLVSFYNNEISEKSEIFDDQFSVERPDGSNFTLKIRSTKLEDSAMYFCASSGLEGETQYFGPGTRLLVL.

The chain combines TRBV27 with TRBJ2-7, with 7 positions matching TRBD2. The CDR3 runs to 14 residues. Trimming took 8 bases from V and 6 from J; bases not matched to a gene: 13. Germline V gives CDR1 MNHEY, CDR2 SMNVEV (reference sequence). Written as DNA, the CDR3 is TGTGCCAGCCGCGTGGGGGGGAGCTTCATCGAGCAGTACTTC. Protein sequence: CASRVGGSFIEQYF.

This clone was found once. The chain employs TRBV7-2 and TRBJ1-1; D not resolved. The V gene lost 3 bases and the J gene lost 5 bases, with 13 bases spanning the gap. The CDR3 consists of 14 residues. CDR1 and CDR2 from the germline V gene are SGHTA and FQGNSA. In DNA, the CDR3 is TGTGCCAGCAGCTTTAGTAGTAGTTGGACTGAAGCTTTCTTT. Amino acid sequence: CASSFSSSWTEAFF.

This clone was detected only a few times. CDR3 coding DNA: TGTGCCACCAGCAGAGGTTGGGGGGGTTTGGAGACCCAGTACTTC. Protein product: CATSRGWGGLETQYF. The V call is TRBV15, the J call TRBJ2-5; 7 bases fit TRBD2. The CDR3 spans 15 residues. Germline CDR1 reads LNHNV; CDR2 reads YYDKDF (reference sequence). The ends lost 1 base at V and 5 bases at J; junction bases unmatched: 7.

The CDR3 DNA reads TGTGCCAGCGGATCCGGGACCACAAGCACAGATACGCAGTATTTT. It specifies CASGSGTTSTDTQYF. The V and J genes are TRBV7-3 and TRBJ2-3; D may correspond to TRBD1 or TRBD2 (5 bases each). The ends were cut back, 8 bases at V and 0 bases at J, with 15 bases in the middle. CDR1 and CDR2 (germline): SGHTA, FQGTGA. The CDR3 runs 15 residues.

The chain carries TRBV28 and TRBJ2-1; D unclear. Trimming took 7 bases from V and 0 from J, leaving 13 bases between them. This CDR3 spans 15 amino acids. Germline CDR1 is MDHEN and CDR2 is SYDVKM. The DNA of the CDR3 is TGTGCCAGCACCCCCGGAAGCGTCTCCTACAATGAGCAGTTCTTC. Amino acids: CASTPGSVSYNEQFF.

The gene calls are TRBV28 and TRBJ2-7; 7 bases line up with TRBD2. Germline V gene data show CDR1 as MDHEN and CDR2 as SYDVKM. Trimming cost V 8 bases and J 6 bases; bases outside gene matches: 16. This CDR3 is 15 amino acids long. This chain's CDR3 is CASGNSGEGMGEQYF. For the CDR3, the DNA is TGTGCCAGCGGCAATTCTGGGGAGGGTATGGGCGAGCAGTACTTC.

In its sample, this clone was seen a few times. V and J are TRBV6-2 or TRBV6-3 and TRBJ2-1, with D possibly TRBD1 on 5 matching bases. Per germline, CDR1 MNHEY and CDR2 SVGEGT. V dropped 2 bases and J dropped 9 bases, with 11 bases sitting between them. The CDR3 is made up of 13 amino acids. The chain's CDR3 is CASSYNGALEQFF. In nucleotides, the CDR3 is TGTGCCAGCAGTTACAATGGGGCACTTGAGCAGTTCTTC.

The rearrangement links TRBV4-2 to TRBJ1-4; D not certain. Germline V gene lookup returns CDR1 LGHNA and CDR2 YNFKEQ. Trimming cost V 6 bases and J 3 bases, with 2 bases left between them. This CDR3 contains 11 residues. CDR3 protein: CASSSNEKLFF. Written as DNA, the CDR3 is TGTGCCAGCAGTTCTAATGAAAAACTGTTTTTT.

This clone was counted between two and nine times. The chain carries TRBV12-3 or TRBV12-4 and TRBJ1-3; 8 bases are shared with TRBD1. The CDR3 covers 13 residues. Losses at the gene ends were 7 bases for V and 3 bases for J; bases not matched to a gene: 2. As DNA, the CDR3 is TGTGCCAGCAAAGGGACAGGTGGAAACACCATATATTTT. This sequence encodes CASKGTGGNTIYF.

This clone was observed a few times. The chain uses TRBV15 and TRBJ2-1; no definite D call. The CDR3 is made up of 14 amino acids. Germline CDR1 and CDR2: LNHNV and YYDKDF (reference sequence). V lost 0 bases and J 4 bases, leaving 7 bases between the germline ends. The CDR3, as DNA: TGTGCCACCAGCAGAGATGCGGAGTACAATGAGCAGTTCTTC. This codes for CATSRDAEYNEQFF. The complete variable domain, with remaining parts taken from reference TRBV15 and TRBJ2-1, reads DAMVIQNPRYQVTQFGKPVTLSCSQTLNHNVMYWYQQKSSQAPKLLFHYYDKDFNNEADTPDNFQSRRPNTSFCFLDIRSPGLGDTAMYLCATSRDAEYNEQFFGPGTRLTVL.

This clone was detected only a few times. The chain joins TRBV25-1 to TRBJ2-7, with a possible D match to TRBD1 (6 bases). V lost 5 bases to trimming and J lost 1 base, with 12 bases between them. This CDR3 has 14 amino acids. The germline CDR1 and CDR2 sequences are MGHDK and SYGVNS. CDR3 sequence (DNA): TGTGCCAGCAGTCCAGCAGGGGCGTCCTACGAGCAGTACTTC. Translated, it gives CASSPAGASYEQYF.

V gene TRBV20-1 combines with J gene TRBJ1-2; 9 bases line up with TRBD1. Looked up from germline, CDR1 is DFQATT and CDR2 is SNEGSKA (reference sequence). The V gene end was trimmed by 1 base and the J gene end by 5 bases; junction bases not matched to a gene: 14. The CDR3 has 17 residues. Here the CDR3 DNA reads TGCAGTGCTAGAGGTTCAGGACAGGGGCCCGCCCCATATGGCTACACCTTC. Its translation is CSARGSGQGPAPYGYTF.

This clone was detected a few times. V usage is TRBV5-1 and J usage is TRBJ2-1; 8 nucleotides agree with TRBD1. V trimming: 0 bases; J trimming: 3 bases; junction bases outside the gene matches: 5. Germline V gene lookup returns CDR1 SGHRS and CDR2 YFSETQ. The CDR3 consists of 16 residues. CDR3 protein: CASSLVGQGLYNEQFF. As DNA, the CDR3 is TGCGCCAGCAGCTTGGTAGGACAGGGTCTCTACAATGAGCAGTTCTTC. The full variable domain, completed using reference TRBV5-1 and TRBJ2-1, is KAGVTQTPRYLIKTRGQQVTLSCSPISGHRSVSWYQQTPGQGLQFLFEYFSETQRNKGNFPGRFSGRQFSNSRSEMNVSTLELGDSALYLCASSLVGQGLYNEQFFGPGTRLTVL.

This clone appeared a few times. The rearrangement links TRBV6-1 to TRBJ1-3, with D maybe TRBD1 (5 bases). CDR1 MNHNS and CDR2 SASEGT come from the germline V gene. The CDR3 extends over 16 amino acids. V was pared by 1 base and J by 0 bases, with 10 bases between. CDR3 DNA sequence: TGTGCCAGCAGTGAAGGACGGGACCTCTCTGGAAACACCATATATTTT. This gives the protein CASSEGRDLSGNTIYF.

The chain uses TRBV7-2 and TRBJ2-5; the match to TRBD1 covers 9 bases. Germline CDR1 is SGHTA and CDR2 is FQGNSA. The CDR3 extends over 14 amino acids. With 5 bases clipped from V and 3 bases from J, the junction kept 4 bases outside the gene matches. The CDR3 DNA is TGTGCCAGCAGCCAACGGACAGGGGAAGAGACCCAGTACTTC. It specifies CASSQRTGEETQYF. The complete variable domain, with remaining parts taken from reference TRBV7-2 and TRBJ2-5, reads GAGVSQSPSNKVTEKGKDVELRCDPISGHTALYWYRQSLGQGLEFLIYFQGNSAPDKSGLPSDRFSAERTGGSVSTLTIQRTQQEDSAVYLCASSQRTGEETQYFGPGTRLLVL.